This TCR beta chain was observed in a study of control samples from healthy donors and cancer patients. Germline CDR1 MDHEN, CDR2 SYDVKM. The V segment lost 4 bases and the J segment 3 bases; nucleotides outside the gene matches: 9. There are 15 residues in the CDR3. TCRdb's copy holds only in-frame clones and misses some; the assay was immunoSEQ multiplex PCR. The repertoire holds about 140,000 clones, with around 88% as singletons. This TCR derives from a man between 18 and 35 years old in good health. The sample taken for sequencing was blood. The chain recombines TRBV28 with TRBJ2-7, with 7 bases aligning to TRBD1. The CDR3: CASSSPGQTHYEQYF. The CDR3 DNA reads as TGTGCCAGCAGTTCGCCGGGACAGACCCACTACGAGCAGTACTTC.